The 2 T cell receptor beta chains below come from one sample, sequenced in a study of control samples from healthy donors and cancer patients. Measured with immunoSEQ multiplex PCR; TCRdb has only the in-frame clones, and not every one. The data contain some 94,000 clones, more than 85% of them singletons. The sample comprised blood. The receptors originated from a woman aged 45-65 years in good health.

The chain uses TRBV3-1 (or the pseudogene TRBV3-2) and TRBJ1-6; 7 bases line up with TRBD1. V shed 1 base, J shed 6 bases, and the junction held 6 bases outside the gene matches. The CDR3 totals 16 residues. Looked up from germline, CDR1 is LGHDT and CDR2 is YNNKEL (reference sequence). CDR3 protein: CASSQGPGQPNSPLHF. The CDR3 nucleotides read TGTGCCAGCAGCCAAGGTCCGGGACAGCCTAATTCACCCCTCCACTTT.

V gene TRBV11-2 combines with J gene TRBJ1-5; perhaps TRBD1 as D (5 bases). CDR1 is SGHAT, CDR2 FQNNGV, per germline. Trimming shortened V by 0 bases and J by 7 bases, and 13 bases separated the two germline ends. The CDR3 runs to 15 residues. This CDR3 is CASSLEGAGGQPQHF. The CDR3 DNA reads as TGTGCCAGCAGCTTAGAAGGGGCAGGAGGGCAGCCCCAGCATTTT.